A selection of T cell receptor beta chains follows, all from one sample in a study. TCRdb called the reads again in MiXCR, with one record for every CDR3 protein. Of under 1,000 distinct CDR3 sequences listed, 6% to 7% were seen once; the top ten hold about 14%. Source material: CD4+ T cells from synovial fluid. Every receptor here comes from a human donor with rheumatoid arthritis. Both conserved end residues are part of each CDR3. A D gene is named only where the DNA matches it firmly. Not every row has a clone size; where given, it reads once, few, many or a size class.

V gene: TRBV29-1
clone size: medium-sized
D gene: TRBD2
J gene: TRBJ2-3
CDR3 DNA: TGCAGCGTCGGAGGACTAGCGGCAAGTGCTAGCACAGATACGCAGTATTTT
CDR3 protein: CSVGGLAASASTDTQYF

V gene: TRBV28
clone size: medium-sized
D gene: -
J gene: TRBJ1-1
CDR3 DNA: TGTGCCAGCAGAAGGTCCAATTTGAACACTGAAGCTTTCTTT
CDR3 protein: CASRRSNLNTEAFF

V gene: TRBV18
clone size: medium-sized
D gene: -
J gene: TRBJ1-4
CDR3 DNA: TGTGCCAGCTCACCAAGGACCCCGGAGGGCGAAAAACTGTTTTTT
CDR3 protein: CASSPRTPEGEKLFF

V gene: TRBV7-2
clone size: medium-sized
D gene: -
J gene: TRBJ1-2
CDR3 DNA: TGTGCCAGCAGCTTAGAGGCGGGCCCGATGAGGGGCTACACCTTC
CDR3 protein: CASSLEAGPMRGYTF

V gene: TRBV28
clone size: few
D gene: -
J gene: TRBJ1-1
CDR3 DNA: TGTGCCAGCAGGGACGACATTGAAGCTTTCTTT
CDR3 protein: CASRDDIEAFF

V gene: TRBV10-1
clone size: medium-sized
D gene: TRBD2
J gene: TRBJ2-1
CDR3 DNA: TGCGCCAGCAGTGAGCCCTTGACTAGCGGGAGCCTTAGTGAGCAGTTCTTC
CDR3 protein: CASSEPLTSGSLSEQFF

V gene: TRBV2
clone size: large
D gene: TRBD2
J gene: TRBJ2-4
CDR3 DNA: TGTGCCAGCAGAGTTGGGACTAGCGGGGCATACCCTCTAGCCAAAAACATTCAGTACTTC
CDR3 protein: CASRVGTSGAYPLAKNIQYF

V gene: TRBV30
clone size: medium-sized
D gene: -
J gene: TRBJ2-1
CDR3 DNA: TGTGCCTGGAGCTCGAGCGGCCCTAATGAGCAGTTCTTC
CDR3 protein: CAWSSSGPNEQFF

V gene: TRBV20-1
clone size: medium-sized
D gene: TRBD1
J gene: TRBJ1-2
CDR3 DNA: TGCAGTGCTAGAGCCGAAGGGACAGGGACTCTATCTAACTATGGCTACACCTTC
CDR3 protein: CSARAEGTGTLSNYGYTF

V gene: TRBV20-1
clone size: large
D gene: -
J gene: TRBJ1-2
CDR3 DNA: TGCAGTGCTGGCCTCCCGACGGGGGGGGCAAAGGGGGGCTACACCTTC
CDR3 protein: CSAGLPTGGAKGGYTF

V gene: TRBV7-6
clone size: medium-sized
D gene: -
J gene: TRBJ1-1
CDR3 DNA: TGTGCCAGCAGCTTAGAGCCGGGACTGAACACTGAAGCTTTCTTT
CDR3 protein: CASSLEPGLNTEAFF

V gene: TRBV7-9
clone size: few
D gene: -
J gene: TRBJ2-7
CDR3 DNA: TGTGCCAGCAGTGGGGGAGCGGAAACCTACGAGCAGTACTTC
CDR3 protein: CASSGGAETYEQYF

V gene: TRBV29-1
clone size: -
D gene: -
J gene: TRBJ2-7
CDR3 DNA: TGCAGCGTTCGTGTTGCGTCCTCCTACGAGCAGTACTTC
CDR3 protein: CSVRVASSYEQYF

V gene: TRBV27
clone size: large
D gene: -
J gene: TRBJ1-1
CDR3 DNA: TGTGCCAGCACCTCAGGGGCTGAGGGGAGGACTGAAGCTTTCTTT
CDR3 protein: CASTSGAEGRTEAFF

V gene: TRBV10-1
clone size: medium-sized
D gene: -
J gene: TRBJ2-1
CDR3 DNA: TGCGCCAGCAGTGAGTTGAGGAGCTCCTACAATGAGCAGTTCTTC
CDR3 protein: CASSELRSSYNEQFF

V gene: TRBV4-2
clone size: medium-sized
D gene: TRBD1
J gene: TRBJ1-2
CDR3 DNA: TGTGCCAGCAGCCAAGATCTGCGGACAGGGCGAGCAGGTGGCTACACCTTC
CDR3 protein: CASSQDLRTGRAGGYTF

V gene: TRBV3-1
clone size: few
D gene: -
J gene: TRBJ2-5
CDR3 DNA: TGTGCCAGCAGCCAAGATAGGCTCGTTGGGACCCAGTACTTC
CDR3 protein: CASSQDRLVGTQYF

V gene: TRBV10-3
clone size: medium-sized
D gene: TRBD2
J gene: TRBJ2-1
CDR3 DNA: TGTGCCATCAGTCGACTAGCCGACGACGTCAATGAGCAGTTCTTC
CDR3 protein: CAISRLADDVNEQFF

V gene: TRBV6-5
clone size: few
D gene: TRBD1
J gene: TRBJ2-1
CDR3 DNA: TGTGCCAGCAGTTACGAGGGGGCAAGTGAGCAGTTCTTC
CDR3 protein: CASSYEGASEQFF

V gene: TRBV2
clone size: -
D gene: -
J gene: TRBJ2-6
CDR3 DNA: TGTGCCAGCAAGCCTGGGGCCAACGTCCTGACTTTC
CDR3 protein: CASKPGANVLTF

V gene: TRBV30
clone size: many
D gene: TRBD2
J gene: TRBJ2-1
CDR3 DNA: TGTGCCTGGAGACCGGCGGGAGGGCCATATGAGCAGTTCTTC
CDR3 protein: CAWRPAGGPYEQFF

V gene: TRBV6-1
clone size: medium-sized
D gene: -
J gene: TRBJ2-5
CDR3 DNA: TGTGCCAGCAGTGAACGAAGGGGAGAGACCCAGTACTTC
CDR3 protein: CASSERRGETQYF

V gene: TRBV27
clone size: medium-sized
D gene: TRBD1
J gene: TRBJ1-5
CDR3 DNA: TGTGCCAGCAGACCGGGACAGGGTTTAAGCCCCAATCAGCCCCAGCATTTT
CDR3 protein: CASRPGQGLSPNQPQHF

V gene: TRBV5-6
clone size: large
D gene: TRBD2
J gene: TRBJ2-1
CDR3 DNA: TGTGCCAGCAGTCTGGAGAGGACTAGCGGTAATGAGCAGTTCTTC
CDR3 protein: CASSLERTSGNEQFF

V gene: TRBV7-2
clone size: large
D gene: -
J gene: TRBJ2-1
CDR3 DNA: TGTGCCAGCAGCTTAGTGGGAGTAAAACACAATGAGCAGTTCTTC
CDR3 protein: CASSLVGVKHNEQFF

V gene: TRBV20-1
clone size: large
D gene: TRBD2
J gene: TRBJ2-7
CDR3 DNA: TGCAGTGCTAGTAGCGGGGGGGCCTACGAGCAGTACTTC
CDR3 protein: CSASSGGAYEQYF

V gene: TRBV15
clone size: medium-sized
D gene: -
J gene: TRBJ2-7
CDR3 DNA: TGTGCCACCAGCAGAGCTAAGGCGAGCTACGAGCAGTACTTC
CDR3 protein: CATSRAKASYEQYF

V gene: TRBV20-1
clone size: large
D gene: TRBD2
J gene: TRBJ2-3
CDR3 DNA: TGCAGTGCTAGAGTTTTGTTTAGCGGGAGGGGATCGCCTGATACGCAGTATTTT
CDR3 protein: CSARVLFSGRGSPDTQYF

V gene: TRBV19
clone size: medium-sized
D gene: TRBD2
J gene: TRBJ2-7
CDR3 DNA: TGTGCCAGTAGCGGGGGGGGGACAAAAGTTCCCGAGCAGTACTTC
CDR3 protein: CASSGGGTKVPEQYF

V gene: TRBV2
clone size: large
D gene: TRBD1
J gene: TRBJ2-5
CDR3 DNA: TGTGCCAGCAGTGTAGGGGGACAGGGGGTAGAAGAGACCCAGTACTTC
CDR3 protein: CASSVGGQGVEETQYF

V gene: TRBV7-9
clone size: medium-sized
D gene: -
J gene: TRBJ2-1
CDR3 DNA: TGTGCCAGCAGCTTAAGCTACAATGAGCAGTTCTTC
CDR3 protein: CASSLSYNEQFF

V gene: TRBV11-2
clone size: large
D gene: -
J gene: TRBJ1-3
CDR3 DNA: TGTGCCAGCAGCCCCCCCGCAGGGATCTCTGGAAACACCATATATTTT
CDR3 protein: CASSPPAGISGNTIYF

V gene: TRBV19
clone size: medium-sized
D gene: TRBD1
J gene: TRBJ2-2
CDR3 DNA: TGTGCCAGTAGTAACACAGGGGGCAGCGGGGAGCTGTTTTTT
CDR3 protein: CASSNTGGSGELFF

V gene: TRBV5-6
clone size: large
D gene: -
J gene: TRBJ2-7
CDR3 DNA: TGTGCCAGCAGCCGGATTGGCGCCTCCTACGAGCAGTACTTC
CDR3 protein: CASSRIGASYEQYF

V gene: TRBV21-1
clone size: -
D gene: -
J gene: TRBJ1-5
CDR3 DNA: TGTGCCAGCAGCCCCCATAGTGGGGGGCATAGCAATCAGCCCCAGCATTTT
CDR3 protein: CASSPHSGGHSNQPQHF

V gene: TRBV12-3/TRBV12-4
clone size: medium-sized
D gene: TRBD1
J gene: TRBJ1-1
CDR3 DNA: TGTGCCAGCAGACGGGACAGGGGGCCTACTGAAGCTTTCTTT
CDR3 protein: CASRRDRGPTEAFF

V gene: TRBV5-1
clone size: medium-sized
D gene: TRBD1
J gene: TRBJ1-1
CDR3 DNA: TGTGCCAGCAGCTCGGACAGGGGAATTGGTGAAGCTTTCTTT
CDR3 protein: CASSSDRGIGEAFF

V gene: TRBV5-1
clone size: large
D gene: -
J gene: TRBJ1-5
CDR3 DNA: TGCGCCAGCAGCTTGGGACAGGATAGCAATCAGCCCCAGCATTTT
CDR3 protein: CASSLGQDSNQPQHF

V gene: TRBV19
clone size: -
D gene: -
J gene: TRBJ2-7
CDR3 DNA: TGTGCCAGTAGTAAGAAGGGCCTATACGAGCAGTACTTC
CDR3 protein: CASSKKGLYEQYF

V gene: TRBV6-2/TRBV6-3
clone size: large
D gene: TRBD2
J gene: TRBJ2-2
CDR3 DNA: TGTGCCAGCAGAACGGGTGGACTAGCGGCTTCAAACACCGGGGAGCTGTTTTTT
CDR3 protein: CASRTGGLAASNTGELFF

V gene: TRBV7-9
clone size: -
D gene: -
J gene: TRBJ1-1
CDR3 DNA: TGTGCCAGCAGCTTAGACAGGCTGACAGGTGAAGCTTTCTTT
CDR3 protein: CASSLDRLTGEAFF

V gene: TRBV5-4
clone size: medium-sized
D gene: TRBD1
J gene: TRBJ2-2
CDR3 DNA: TGTGCCAGCAGCCCGATAGGACAGGGGGAAGTAAGGTCCGGGGAGCTGTTTTTT
CDR3 protein: CASSPIGQGEVRSGELFF

V gene: TRBV4-1
clone size: large
D gene: TRBD1
J gene: TRBJ1-4
CDR3 DNA: TGCGCCAGCAGCCAAGCCCTTCCGGACAGGGTCCTGAAGGAAAAACTGTTTTTT
CDR3 protein: CASSQALPDRVLKEKLFF

V gene: TRBV11-1
clone size: large
D gene: -
J gene: TRBJ2-2
CDR3 DNA: TGTGCCAGCAGCTCCATGGACGGACGCCGGACCGGGGAGCTGTTTTTT
CDR3 protein: CASSSMDGRRTGELFF